Here is one T cell receptor beta chain with its context. Its antigen is not known. These data originate in a study of vaccination effects on CD4 cells after COVID-19. Sequenced by immunoSEQ multiplex PCR; TCRdb stores in-frame clones only, minus some. The data show about 59,000 clones, 78% seen once. Prior to sequencing, the ViraFEST assay stimulated PBMC with viral peptide pools, which expanded the antigen-specific CD4+ T cells. A 10-day culture period preceded the isolation of CD4+ T cells. BNT162b2 vaccine or mRNA-1273 vaccine was given to participants in two doses. Regarding the study as a whole: Among infection- and vaccine-induced clones, marked clonal contraction occurred late after vaccination.

CDR1 SGHRS and CDR2 YFSETQ come from the germline V gene. CDR3 size: 16 residues. The ends were cut back, 0 bases at V and 5 bases at J, with 15 bases in the middle. The receptor was derived from a human donor who received a COVID-19 vaccine. The starting material was CD4+ T cells from PBMCs cultured with HCoV-OC43 spike peptides, obtained after COVID-19 vaccination. Noted subset: HCoV-OC43 spike overlapping peptide pool stimulation. V gene TRBV5-1 combines with J gene TRBJ1-5, with D tentatively TRBD1 (5 bases). CDR3 protein: CASSLAPGGIDQPQHF. CDR3 DNA: TGCGCCAGCAGCTTGGCCCCCGGGGGGATAGATCAGCCCCAGCATTTT.